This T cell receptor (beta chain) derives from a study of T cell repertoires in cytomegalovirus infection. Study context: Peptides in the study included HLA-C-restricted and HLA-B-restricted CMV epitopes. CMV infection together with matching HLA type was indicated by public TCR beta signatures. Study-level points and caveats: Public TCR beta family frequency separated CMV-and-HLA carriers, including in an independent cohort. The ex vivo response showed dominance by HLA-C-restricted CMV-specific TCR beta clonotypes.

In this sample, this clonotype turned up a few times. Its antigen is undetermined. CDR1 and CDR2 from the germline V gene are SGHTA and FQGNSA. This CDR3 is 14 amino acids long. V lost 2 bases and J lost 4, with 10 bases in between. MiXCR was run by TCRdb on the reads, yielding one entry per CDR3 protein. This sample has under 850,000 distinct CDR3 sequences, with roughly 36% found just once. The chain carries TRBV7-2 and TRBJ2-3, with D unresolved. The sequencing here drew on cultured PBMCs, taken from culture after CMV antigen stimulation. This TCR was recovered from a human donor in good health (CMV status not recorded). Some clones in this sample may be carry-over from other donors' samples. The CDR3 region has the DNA TGTGCCAGCAGCTTACCCCCGGCCCCAGATACGCAGTATTTT. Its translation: CASSLPPAPDTQYF.